This T cell receptor beta chain comes out of a study of shared clonotypes between healthy human individuals. Notes on the study in general: Genetic and exposure-history diversity was limited by the small donor number.

Worth noting for this clone: Its antigen is still unknown.

The V gene end was trimmed by 5 bases and the J gene end by 5 bases; junction bases not matched to a gene: 7. The CDR3 is 15 amino acids. Germline CDR1 SSHAT, CDR2 FNYEAQ (reference sequence). TCRdb keeps only in-frame clones here, not all; method: immunoSEQ multiplex PCR. The repertoire consists of 490,000 or so clones, with around 80% occurring once and the leading ten covering approximately 12%. The rearrangement links TRBV7-7 to TRBJ2-2, with 8 bases that match TRBD1. The sequenced sample consisted of PBMCs. The TCR sequence derives from a woman between 40 and 55 years old in good health. Some clones in this sample may be carry-over from other donors' samples. DNA of the CDR3: TGTGCCAGCAGCGCAGGACAGGGCAGGACCGGGGAGCTGTTTTTT. As protein: CASSAGQGRTGELFF.